The following is a T cell receptor (beta chain) sequence with its context. The antigen is unknown. The ends were cut back, 4 bases at V and 5 bases at J, with 11 bases in the middle. Germline V gene lookup returns CDR1 MNHNS and CDR2 SASEGT. The CDR3 is made up of 13 amino acids. These data are taken from a study of blood T cells in healthy people across ages. General study results and limits: Older individuals had lower TCR beta diversity per million T cells (the decline was roughly linear).

Primers used in a second PCR of roughly 6 to 11 cycles were a sample-barcoded 5' primer and a J-beta primer mix. TCRdb re-called the 5' RACE reads with MiXCR, one entry per CDR3 protein. The data show approximately 800,000 distinct CDR3 sequences, approximately 24% seen once. The data were also submitted as part of a second study, on T cells of mothers and their children. That work states: For unrelated pairs as for related ones, thymic selection shapes TCR recombination output similarly. Among related mother-child pairs, overlap was slightly higher than in unrelated pairs, though not significantly.

This chain joins TRBV6-1 and TRBJ2-5, with D unclear. The sequencing input was blood. The sequence was collected from a boy between 10 and 17 years old in good health. The CDR3 DNA sequence: TGTGCCAGCAGTGGCATAGCCAGGGAGACCCAGTACTTC. Protein product: CASSGIARETQYF.